The rows below give T cell receptor beta chains drawn from one sample of a study of cytomegalovirus exposure and HLA in healthy donors. Generated by immunoSEQ multiplex PCR, the TCRdb table keeps only in-frame clones and is missing some. The sample lists under 300,000 clones, about 86% occurring once. Sample: PBMCs. The source of these receptors is a young woman in good health and CMV-seronegative. Both conserved end residues are part of each CDR3. The D gene is left open where the match is weak. Clone size is stated in some rows and not others, as once, few, many or a class when expanded.

>TRBJ1-4|.|.|TRBV28
TGTGCCAGCAGTTCAGGTGGCGATGAAAAACTGTTTTTT
CASSSGGDEKLFF
>TRBJ1-1|.|.|TRBV28
TGTGCCAGCACAGGCCGCTCAGGGTGGGACACTGAAGCTTTCTTT
CASTGRSGWDTEAFF
>TRBJ2-6|.|.|TRBV5-4
TGTGCCAGCAGAACGACAGGGGCCAACGTCCTGACTTTC
CASRTTGANVLTF
>TRBJ2-6|.|.|TRBV7-8
TGTGCCAGCAGCACCCCCCAGGGCCTCGGGGCCAACGTCCTGACTTTC
CASSTPQGLGANVLTF
>TRBJ2-2|.|.|TRBV9
TGTGCCAGCAGCGTAGGACAAGTCACCGGGGAGCTGTTTTTT
CASSVGQVTGELFF
>TRBJ1-1|.|.|TRBV18
TGTGCCAGCTCACCCAGCAGGGGGAACACTGAAGCTTTCTTT
CASSPSRGNTEAFF
>TRBJ2-1|TRBD2|.|TRBV2
TGTGCCAGCAGTGGGGCTAGCGGGAGTGACGAGCAGTTCTTC
CASSGASGSDEQFF
>TRBJ1-5|TRBD1|.|TRBV7-9
TGTGCCAGCAGCCCGGGACAGTATAGCAATCAGCCCCAGCATTTT
CASSPGQYSNQPQHF
>TRBJ2-1|TRBD1|.|TRBV13
TGTGCCAGCAGCTTAATTAAGGACAGGGTTTACAATGAGCAGTTCTTC
CASSLIKDRVYNEQFF
>TRBJ1-2|.|.|TRBV30
TGTGCCTGGAGTACAACCTTAAACTATGGCTACACCTTC
CAWSTTLNYGYTF
>TRBJ2-7|TRBD2|.|TRBV9
TGTGCCAGCAGCCCCCAGGGAGGGCGGGACGAGCAGTACTTC
CASSPQGGRDEQYF
>TRBJ1-4|.|.|TRBV5-1
TGCGCCAGCAGCGGTACAGGGTCCACTAATGAAAAACTGTTTTTT
CASSGTGSTNEKLFF
>TRBJ1-2|.|few|TRBV6-1
TGTGCCAGCAGTGTCAGCTCGAGGATGGCCACCTTC
CASSVSSRMATF
>TRBJ2-7|.|.|TRBV2
TGTGCCAGCAGTGTCGAGGCAGGGGCCTACGAGCAGTACTTC
CASSVEAGAYEQYF
>TRBJ1-3|.|few|TRBV19
TGTGCCAGTAGTATGGGCACGGCTGGAAACACCATATATTTT
CASSMGTAGNTIYF
>TRBJ2-5|TRBD1|.|TRBV9
TGTGCCAGCAGCGGATGGGACAGACAAGAGACCCAGTACTTC
CASSGWDRQETQYF
>TRBJ1-6|TRBD1|once|TRBV2
TGTGCCAGCGGGACAGCCCACAGCTCCTATAATTCACCCCTCCACTTT
CASGTAHSSYNSPLHF
>TRBJ2-7|TRBD2|.|TRBV7-2
TGTGCCAGCACTTACCTTAGCGGGAGGTCCTACGAGCAGTACTTC
CASTYLSGRSYEQYF
>TRBJ2-1|TRBD2|.|TRBV27
TGTGCCAGCACCCCTATCGCGACTAGCGCATACAATGAGCAGTTCTTC
CASTPIATSAYNEQFF
>TRBJ1-5|.|.|TRBV4-1
TGCGCCAGCAGCCAAGTTAAACAGTTACACCAGCCCCAGCATTTT
CASSQVKQLHQPQHF
>TRBJ1-5|.|.|TRBV6-4
TGTGCCAGCAGTAACACAGGTTACGAGCCCCAGCATTTT
CASSNTGYEPQHF
>TRBJ2-2|.|.|TRBV11-2
TGTGCCAGCAGCTCCCTCAGGGGCTGGCCCGGGGAGCTGTTTTTT
CASSSLRGWPGELFF
>TRBJ2-4|.|.|TRBV28
TGTGCCAGCAGTTTACCGGTAGCCAAAAACATTCAGTACTTC
CASSLPVAKNIQYF
>TRBJ1-1|.|.|TRBV9
TGTGCCAGCAGCCCAGACAGGCGGAACACTGAAGCTTTCTTT
CASSPDRRNTEAFF
>TRBJ1-2|.|few|TRBV30
TGTGCCTGGAGGTTACAGGGTGGAAACTATGGCTACACCTTC
CAWRLQGGNYGYTF
>TRBJ2-1|.|few|TRBV6-4
TGTGCCAGCAGTGGGGGGGGCACCACTGAGCAGTTCTTC
CASSGGGTTEQFF
>TRBJ1-2|TRBD1|.|TRBV25-1
TGTGCCAGCAGTGAATACGAAACAGGGGGCAACTATGGCTACACCTTC
CASSEYETGGNYGYTF
>TRBJ1-2|TRBD1|few|TRBV19
TGTGCCAGTACTTCGACAGGGGGCTACGGTGGCTACACCTTC
CASTSTGGYGGYTF